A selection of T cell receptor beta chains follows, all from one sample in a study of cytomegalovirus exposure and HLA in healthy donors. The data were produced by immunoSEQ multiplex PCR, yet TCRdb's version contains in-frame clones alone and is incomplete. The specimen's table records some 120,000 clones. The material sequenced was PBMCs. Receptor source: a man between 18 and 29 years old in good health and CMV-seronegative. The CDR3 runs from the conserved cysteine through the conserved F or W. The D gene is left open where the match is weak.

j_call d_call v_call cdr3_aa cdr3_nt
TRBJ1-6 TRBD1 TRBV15 CATSTETGNSPLHF TGTGCCACCAGCACCGAGACAGGGAATTCACCCCTCCACTTT
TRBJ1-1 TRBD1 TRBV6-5 CASSFRDRGPNTEAFF TGTGCCAGCAGTTTCCGGGACAGGGGTCCTAACACTGAAGCTTTCTTT
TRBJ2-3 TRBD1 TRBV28 CASRTRGQGTDTQYF TGTGCCAGCAGGACCAGGGGGCAAGGCACAGATACGCAGTATTTT
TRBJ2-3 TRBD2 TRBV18 CASSTGGGTDTQYF TGTGCCAGCTCAACGGGGGGGGGCACAGATACGCAGTATTTT
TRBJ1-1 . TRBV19 CASSTLPRENTEAFF TGTGCCAGTAGTACCCTCCCCAGGGAGAACACTGAAGCTTTCTTT
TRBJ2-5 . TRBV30 CAWSRLGVAETQYF TGTGCCTGGAGTCGGCTAGGGGTGGCAGAGACCCAGTACTTC
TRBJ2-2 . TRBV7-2 CASRTGGRDTGELFF TGTGCCAGCAGAACCGGAGGGCGGGACACCGGGGAGCTGTTTTTT
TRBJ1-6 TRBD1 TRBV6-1 CASSDGTAYNSPLHF TGTGCCAGCAGTGACGGGACAGCGTATAATTCACCCCTCCACTTT
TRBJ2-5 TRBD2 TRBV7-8 CASSLRLKTSGSGGVAQYF TGTGCCAGCAGCTTAAGGTTGAAGACTAGCGGGAGTGGAGGGGTAGCCCAGTACTTC
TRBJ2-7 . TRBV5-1 CASSLGAGINYEQYF TGCGCCAGCAGCTTGGGGGCCGGGATCAACTACGAGCAGTACTTC
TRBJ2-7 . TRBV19 CASSLTGQGYEQYF TGTGCCAGTAGTCTAACGGGACAAGGCTACGAGCAGTACTTC
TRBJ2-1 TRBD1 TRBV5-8 CASSLAGQANNEQFF TGTGCCAGCAGCTTGGCGGGACAGGCTAACAATGAGCAGTTCTTC
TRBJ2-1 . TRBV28 CASSLGGGEQFF TGTGCCAGCAGTTTAGGGGGCGGTGAGCAGTTCTTC
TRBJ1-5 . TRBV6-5 CASRDTGYSNQPQHF TGTGCCAGCAGGGATACAGGTTATAGCAATCAGCCCCAGCATTTT
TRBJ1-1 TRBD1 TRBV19 CASSIGGTENTEAFF TGTGCCAGTAGTATAGGGGGGACAGAAAACACTGAAGCTTTCTTT
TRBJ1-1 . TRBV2 CASGLYTEAFF TGTGCCAGCGGCCTCTACACTGAAGCTTTCTTT
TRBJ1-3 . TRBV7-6 CASSLGRGPTSGNTIYF TGTGCCAGCAGCTTGGGTAGAGGCCCCACCTCTGGAAACACCATATATTTT
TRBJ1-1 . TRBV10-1 CASKNKLNTEAFF TGCGCCAGTAAAAACAAATTGAACACTGAAGCTTTCTTT
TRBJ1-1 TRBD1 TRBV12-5 CASGLTTGGTEAFF TGTGCTAGTGGCCTAACGACAGGGGGCACTGAAGCTTTCTTT
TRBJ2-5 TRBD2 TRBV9 CASSELAGGQETQYF TGTGCCAGCAGCGAACTAGCGGGGGGCCAAGAGACCCAGTACTTC
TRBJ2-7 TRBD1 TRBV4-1 CASSARTGDLHEQYF TGCGCCAGCAGCGCGCGGACAGGGGATTTACACGAGCAGTACTTC
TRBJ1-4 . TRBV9 CASSVGGGNEKLFF TGTGCCAGCAGCGTAGGGGGGGGCAATGAAAAACTGTTTTTT
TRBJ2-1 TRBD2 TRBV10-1 CASSPLGLAGGNEQFF TGCGCCAGCAGTCCCCTCGGACTAGCGGGAGGAAATGAGCAGTTCTTC
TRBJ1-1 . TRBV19 CASSLGGRRGTEAFF TGTGCCAGTAGTTTGGGGGGGAGAAGAGGAACTGAAGCTTTCTTT
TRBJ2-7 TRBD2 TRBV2 CASSEEVFGLASQYF TGTGCCAGCAGTGAAGAGGTATTTGGACTAGCTTCGCAGTACTTC
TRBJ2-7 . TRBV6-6 CASRRTADSYEQYF TGTGCCAGCCGTCGGACAGCGGACTCCTACGAGCAGTACTTC
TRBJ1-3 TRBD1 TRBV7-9 CASRPGGGNTIYF TGTGCCAGCAGGCCAGGGGGGGGAAACACCATATATTTT
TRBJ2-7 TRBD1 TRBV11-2 CASSLGQDYTYEQYF TGTGCCAGCAGCTTGGGACAGGATTATACCTACGAGCAGTACTTC
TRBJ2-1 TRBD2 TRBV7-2 CASSLEKGTRTVGEQFF TGTGCCAGCAGCTTAGAAAAGGGGACTAGAACAGTCGGTGAGCAGTTCTTC
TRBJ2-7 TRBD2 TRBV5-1 CASSGPGLAGYEQYF TGCGCCAGCAGCGGCCCGGGACTAGCGGGCTACGAGCAGTACTTC
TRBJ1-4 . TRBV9 CASSVALTGGTGKLFF TGTGCCAGCAGCGTAGCTCTCACGGGGGGGACTGGAAAACTGTTTTTT
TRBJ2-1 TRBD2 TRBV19 CASSISRLAGGRGEQFF TGTGCCAGTAGTATATCCAGACTAGCGGGGGGCAGGGGTGAGCAGTTCTTC
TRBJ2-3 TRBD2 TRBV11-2 CASSLRLASVTDTQYF TGTGCCAGCAGCTTACGACTAGCGAGCGTCACAGATACGCAGTATTTT
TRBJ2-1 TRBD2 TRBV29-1 CSLSRTSSNEQFF TGCAGCCTTTCCCGGACTAGCTCCAATGAGCAGTTCTTC
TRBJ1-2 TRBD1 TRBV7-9 CASTMTGGASDYGYTF TGTGCCAGCACCATGACAGGGGGCGCTTCTGACTATGGCTACACCTTC
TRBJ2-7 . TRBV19 CASSILSGESYEQYF TGTGCCAGTAGTATCCTGTCGGGTGAGTCCTACGAGCAGTACTTC
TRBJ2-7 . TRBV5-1 CASSGGIPSYEQYF TGCGCCAGCAGCGGGGGGATTCCTTCCTACGAGCAGTACTTC
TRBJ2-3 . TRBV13 CASSLNRVTDTQYF TGTGCCAGCAGCTTGAACAGGGTTACAGATACGCAGTATTTT
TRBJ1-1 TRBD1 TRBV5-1 CASSLRTGRGNTEAFF TGCGCCAGCAGCCTGAGGACAGGGCGGGGGAACACTGAAGCTTTCTTT
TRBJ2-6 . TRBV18 CASSPLPGHSFSSGANVLTF TGTGCCAGCTCACCACTTCCGGGACATTCTTTTAGCTCTGGGGCCAACGTCCTGACTTTC
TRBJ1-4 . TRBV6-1 CATTSLGGINEKLFF TGTGCCACCACCTCCTTAGGAGGGATAAATGAAAAACTGTTTTTT
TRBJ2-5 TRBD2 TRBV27 CASSPSGLAGAQTQYF TGTGCCAGCAGTCCTAGCGGTCTAGCGGGGGCTCAGACCCAGTACTTC